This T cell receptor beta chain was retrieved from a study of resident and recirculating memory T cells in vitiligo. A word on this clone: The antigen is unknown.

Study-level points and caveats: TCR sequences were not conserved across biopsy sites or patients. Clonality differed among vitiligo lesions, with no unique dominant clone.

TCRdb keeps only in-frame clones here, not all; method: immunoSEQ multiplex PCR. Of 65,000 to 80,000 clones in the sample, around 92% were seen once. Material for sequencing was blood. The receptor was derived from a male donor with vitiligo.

The CDR3 sequence: CASSQESSRAYEQYF. As DNA, the CDR3 is TGCGCCAGCAGCCAAGAATCTTCCAGGGCCTACGAGCAGTACTTC. The chain uses TRBV4-3 and TRBJ2-7, with D possibly being TRBD1 (5 bases). V lost 0 bases, J lost 2 bases, and 11 bases lay in between. The CDR3 loop spans 15 amino acids. Germline V CDR1 and CDR2: LGHNA, YSLEER.